This T cell receptor beta chain originates from a study of T cell repertoires in cytomegalovirus infection. Overall study: The public TCR beta signatures pointed to both CMV infection and matching HLA type. Study-wide points: Ex vivo responses were dominated by HLA-C-restricted CMV-specific TCR beta clonotypes.

The J segment lost 5 bases and the V segment lost 5 bases, leaving 6 bases of the junction unmatched. The germline V gene encodes CDR1 SGHTA and CDR2 FQGNSA. The CDR3 totals 15 residues. Using its own MiXCR run on the reads, TCRdb lists one record per CDR3 protein. The table has under 300,000 distinct CDR3 sequences, around an eighth seen once; the top ten hold 1.5% to 2%. This clonotype was seen at least ten times. Its target is not known. This chain joins TRBV7-2 and TRBJ2-5, with 12 nucleotides matching TRBD2. The clonotype originates from a human donor in good health (CMV status not recorded). Some clones in this sample may be carry-over from other donors' samples. The specimen was PBMCs. The CDR3 region has the DNA TGTGCCAGCAGCCCCAGGACTAGCGGGACTGAGACCCAGTACTTC. It specifies CASSPRTSGTETQYF.